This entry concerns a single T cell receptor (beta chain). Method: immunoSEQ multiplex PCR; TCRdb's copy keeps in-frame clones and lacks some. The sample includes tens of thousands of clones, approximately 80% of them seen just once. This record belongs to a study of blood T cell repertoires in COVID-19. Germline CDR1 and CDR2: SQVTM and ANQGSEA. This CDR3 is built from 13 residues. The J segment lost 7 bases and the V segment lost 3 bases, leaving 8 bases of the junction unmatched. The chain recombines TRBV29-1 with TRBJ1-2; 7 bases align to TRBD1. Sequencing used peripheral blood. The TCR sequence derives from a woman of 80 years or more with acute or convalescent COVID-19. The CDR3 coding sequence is TGCAGCGTTGATCTGGGACAGTTGGGTGGCTACACCTTC. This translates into CSVDLGQLGGYTF.